This TCR beta chain stems from a study of tumor and adjacent non-tumor tissue in lung cancer. Three rounds of nested PCR, following a modified ARM-PCR protocol, produced the TCRbeta library. A single record per CDR3 protein comes from TCRdb applying MiXCR to the multiplex PCR reads. The repertoire holds fewer than 55,000 distinct CDR3 sequences, with roughly two thirds as singletons. RNA was extracted from bulk tissue without any cell sorting. More than 3 cm separated this lung sample from the edge of the tumor. This clonotype has at least ten counts. The antigen remains unidentified. Trimming took 6 bases from V and 5 from J; bases not matched to a gene: 4. CDR3 length: 13 amino acids. CDR1 is MNHEY, CDR2 SVGEGT, per germline. Study conclusions and caveats: Tumor tissue had significantly higher TCR diversity than normal lung.

The chain joins TRBV6-2 or TRBV6-3 to TRBJ2-1; 7 nucleotides agree with TRBD2. The source of this sequence is a woman aged 35 to 49 with non-small cell lung cancer. Sequences were obtained from distant non-tumor lung tissue. CDR3 sequence (DNA): TGTGCCAGCAGGCCTGCGGGAGACAATGAGCAGTTCTTC. Its protein is CASRPAGDNEQFF.